Presented here are 3 T cell receptor beta chains from one specimen sequenced in a study of high-grade serous ovarian cancer treatment subgroups. The protocol was immunoSEQ multiplex PCR, while the TCRdb copy is restricted to in-frame clones and leaves out a portion. The sample lists 5,500 to 6,500 clones, around 79% occurring once. Tumor tissue was taken before any definitive surgery or chemotherapy was given. The specimen was tumor tissue. The receptors were sampled from a human donor with high-grade serous ovarian cancer.

V usage is TRBV2 and J usage is TRBJ1-2; D call uncertain. The CDR3 totals 12 residues. CDR1 is SNHLY, CDR2 FYNNEI, per germline. With 1 base removed from V and 4 bases from J, the gap between germline ends came to 4 bases. The CDR3 sequence: CASSEDSYGYTF. CDR3 nucleotides: TGTGCCAGCAGTGAAGACAGCTATGGCTACACCTTC.

The V gene is TRBV11-2, the J gene TRBJ2-1, with 8 positions matching TRBD1. V was pared by 5 bases and J by 7 bases, with 10 bases of the junction left unmatched. CDR3 size: 15 residues. The V gene's germline CDR1 is SGHAT and CDR2 FQNNGV. The CDR3, as DNA: TGTGCCAGCAGCCAAGGCCCAGGGGGCTGGAATGAGCAGTTCTTC. Translated, it gives CASSQGPGGWNEQFF.

V is TRBV6-6 and J is TRBJ2-2; D remains unclear. Germline CDR1 and CDR2: MNHNY and SVGAGI (reference sequence). This CDR3 is 13 amino acids long. Trimming cost V 6 bases and J 3 bases, with 8 bases left between them. The CDR3 coding sequence is TGTGCCAGCAGGCTGACTCACACCGGGGAGCTGTTTTTT. This sequence encodes CASRLTHTGELFF.